This TCR beta chain was recorded in a study of beta chain features in type 1 diabetes. About the research overall: The study found patients and healthy donors alike in age, gender and cell yields.

V was cut by 0 bases and J by 6 bases, with 9 bases left in between. This CDR3 contains 14 residues. In germline, CDR1 is SGHTA, CDR2 FQGNSA. There are a few counts of this clone. What it binds is unknown. The whole isolated RNA underwent reverse transcription, so sequencing captured expressed TCRB transcripts. TCRdb's table, derived via immunoSEQ multiplex PCR, lists solely in-frame clones and lacks some. The sample records hundreds of thousands of clones, around 28% being singletons. Findings of the study overall: Cells that show high TCR expression could be over-represented by cDNA sequencing. Among type 1 diabetes patients, VDJ junctions had fewer insertions and more deletions.

The TCR sequence derives from a man between 18 and 35 years old in good health. The sample comprised naive CD4+ T cells from blood. This sequence joins TRBV7-2 and TRBJ2-1; D might be TRBD2 (6 bases). CDR3 in amino acids: CASSLAAGSNEQFF. CDR3 sequence (DNA): TGTGCCAGCAGCTTAGCAGCGGGTAGCAATGAGCAGTTCTTC. The complete variable domain, with remaining parts taken from reference TRBV7-2 and TRBJ2-1, reads GAGVSQSPSNKVTEKGKDVELRCDPISGHTALYWYRQSLGQGLEFLIYFQGNSAPDKSGLPSDRFSAERTGGSVSTLTIQRTQQEDSAVYLCASSLAAGSNEQFFGPGTRLTVL.